This is a list of T cell receptor beta chains from one sample in a study of cytomegalovirus exposure and HLA in healthy donors. Profiling relied on immunoSEQ multiplex PCR, and the TCRdb table lists in-frame clones only, not all of them. The sample shows around 150,000 clones, less than 85% of them seen only once. The sample comprised PBMCs. These receptors all come from a man aged 55 to 70 in good health and CMV-seronegative. Both conserved end residues are part of each CDR3. Each record gives: J gene, D gene, clone size, V gene, CDR3 protein, CDR3 DNA. D genes are given only for firm matches. Clone sizes are given selectively: once, few, many, or a class where the clone is expanded.

TRBJ2-1	-	once	TRBV4-3	CASSQGRSENEQFF	TGCGCCAGCAGCCAAGGAAGGAGCGAAAATGAGCAGTTCTTC
TRBJ2-7	-	-	TRBV14	CASSQGWGRGRNEQYF	TGTGCCAGCAGCCAAGGCTGGGGCAGGGGTCGGAACGAGCAGTACTTC
TRBJ2-1	-	-	TRBV30	CAWSASSYNEQFF	TGTGCCTGGAGTGCGAGCTCCTACAATGAGCAGTTCTTC
TRBJ1-1	-	-	TRBV30	CAWSAGLMNTEAFF	TGTGCCTGGAGCGCCGGGTTGATGAACACTGAAGCTTTCTTT
TRBJ1-6	-	-	TRBV5-1	CASSLMGATPLHF	TGCGCCAGCAGCTTGATGGGGGCAACACCCCTCCACTTT
TRBJ2-7	TRBD1	-	TRBV29-1	CSVETNPGQGPYEQYF	TGCAGCGTTGAAACTAATCCGGGACAGGGGCCCTACGAGCAGTACTTC
TRBJ2-4	TRBD1	-	TRBV6-5	CASRAAGGPKNIQYF	TGTGCCAGCAGAGCGGCAGGGGGACCAAAAAACATTCAGTACTTC
TRBJ2-1	-	-	TRBV4-1	CASSQADNRDNEQFF	TGCGCCAGCAGCCAAGCCGACAACAGGGACAATGAGCAGTTCTTC
TRBJ2-1	TRBD2	few	TRBV4-1	CASGRLAEQFF	TGCGCCAGCGGGCGACTAGCGGAGCAGTTCTTC
TRBJ1-5	TRBD1	-	TRBV6-6	CASSLTGNRDNQPQHF	TGTGCCAGCAGTCTGACAGGGAATAGGGACAATCAGCCCCAGCATTTT
TRBJ1-2	TRBD1	-	TRBV19	CASSISRGQTGYTF	TGTGCCAGTAGTATCAGCAGGGGGCAAACTGGCTACACCTTC
TRBJ2-1	-	-	TRBV19	CASSIGLVNEQFF	TGTGCCAGTAGTATTGGCCTAGTCAATGAGCAGTTCTTC